A single sample gave rise to the 27 T cell receptor beta chains below, sequenced in a study of response to subunit inactivated influenza vaccine. A single record per CDR3 protein comes from TCRdb applying MiXCR to the RT-PCR reads. The sample yields about 800,000 distinct CDR3 sequences, 21% seen once. Specimen: PBMCs from blood, collected roughly 5 days after vaccination. The source of these receptors is a man aged 50 or older who received an inactivated influenza vaccine.

A few counts support this clonotype. V is TRBV20-1 and J is TRBJ2-3; 7 nucleotides agree with TRBD1. CDR1 is DFQATT and CDR2 is SNEGSKA in the germline V gene (reference sequence). Losses at the gene ends were 6 bases for V and 4 bases for J; bases not matched to a gene: 10. The CDR3 contains 14 residues. The CDR3 is CSAETGNAADTQYF. The CDR3 DNA follows: TGCAGTGCCGAGACAGGGAATGCGGCAGATACGCAGTATTTT.

V gene TRBV20-1 combines with J gene TRBJ2-5; D possibly corresponds to TRBD2 (7 bases). Deletions cut 4 bases from V and 5 bases from J, with 23 bases between. This CDR3 has 16 residues. Germline V gene data show CDR1 as DFQATT and CDR2 as SNEGSKA (reference sequence). CDR3 coding DNA: TGCAGTGCTACCCTGATTCGGGGGGCGGGCGGTGAGACCCAGTACTTC. It encodes CSATLIRGAGGETQYF.

The chain couples TRBV24-1 to TRBJ2-3, with a weak D call TRBD1 (6 bases). The CDR3 is 17 amino acids. Trimming pared 1 base from V and 1 base from J, leaving 14 bases between. Germline V gene lookup returns CDR1 KGHDR and CDR2 SFDVKD. CDR3 residues: CATSDLPGHPGTDTQYF. The CDR3 nucleotides read TGTGCCACCAGTGATTTACCGGGACACCCAGGCACAGATACGCAGTATTTT.

This clonotype has at least ten counts. The V and J genes are TRBV4-2 and TRBJ2-3; D ambiguous. V was trimmed by 0 bases and J by 1 base, leaving 5 bases between them. The CDR3 loop spans 14 amino acids. Germline V gives CDR1 LGHNA, CDR2 YNFKEQ. The CDR3 region is CASSQEYGTDTQYF. Written as DNA, the CDR3 is TGTGCCAGCAGCCAAGAGTATGGCACAGATACGCAGTATTTT.

This clonotype was seen a handful of times. This chain joins TRBV24-1 and TRBJ2-1, with D possibly matching TRBD1 (6 bases). Germline V lookup: CDR1 KGHDR, CDR2 SFDVKD. V was shortened by 10 bases and J by 9 bases, with 18 bases between the two germline ends. The length of the CDR3 is 13 residues. The CDR3 bases are TGTGCCACGGGGGACATCGGGGTAATTGAGCAGTTCTTC. Translated, it gives CATGDIGVIEQFF.

The CDR3: CSVGVTSYEQYF. The CDR3 nucleotides read TGCAGCGTTGGGGTGACCTCCTACGAGCAGTACTTC. This chain links TRBV29-1 with TRBJ2-7; D remains ambiguous. Trimming removed 4 bases from V and 0 bases from J, with 7 bases in between. Looked up from germline, CDR1 is SQVTM and CDR2 is ANQGSEA. The CDR3 runs 12 residues.

As to this clonotype: Its ends do not fully match the called genes, so a read error is possible. The V call is TRBV6-2 or TRBV6-3, the J call TRBJ2-1, with 11 bases aligning to TRBD2. The CDR3 sequence is 17 residues long. The V gene's germline CDR1 is MNHEY and CDR2 SVGEGT. The DNA of the CDR3 is TGTGCCAGCAGTCACTCGGGACTAGCGGACCGCTACAATGAGCAGTTCTTC. Translation gives CASSHSGLADRYNEQFF.

This clonotype was counted between two and nine times. For the CDR3, the DNA is TGTGCCAGCAGCAGATTGGGGATAAATCAGCCCCAGCATTTT. Translating gives CASSRLGINQPQHF. The chain carries TRBV12-3 or TRBV12-4 and TRBJ1-5; the D is unclear. Trimming pared 6 bases from V and 4 bases from J, leaving 13 bases between. The CDR3 has 14 amino acids.

This clonotype was recorded many times. J is TRBJ2-3 and V is TRBV6-5; TRBD2 agrees at 8 bases. V lost 1 base, J lost 3 bases, and 3 bases stayed unmatched. Germline CDR1 and CDR2: MNHEY and SVGAGI. The CDR3 covers 15 residues. CDR3 sequence: CASSYFGGGTDTQYF. As DNA, the CDR3 is TGTGCCAGCAGTTACTTCGGCGGGGGGACAGATACGCAGTATTTT.

The CDR3 nucleotides read TGTGCCAGCAGCCAAGGAGGGGCGAAGAAAGAGACCCAGTACTTC. Protein product: CASSQGGAKKETQYF. The chain carries TRBV4-2 and TRBJ2-5; TRBD1 or TRBD2 may be the D gene (5 bases each). The V gene's germline CDR1 is LGHNA and CDR2 YNFKEQ. The CDR3 consists of 15 residues. The V end lost 1 base, the J end lost 3 bases, and 12 bases lay between the germline ends.

The chain uses TRBV5-1 and TRBJ2-3; D possibly matches TRBD1 or TRBD2 (5 bases each). The germline V gene has CDR1 SGHRS and CDR2 YFSETQ. The ends were cut back, 4 bases at V and 1 base at J, with 16 bases in the middle. This CDR3 has 16 amino acids. The DNA for the CDR3 is TGCGCCAGCAGCCCTGGGCGCCAGGGAGGCACAGATACGCAGTATTTT. It codes for CASSPGRQGGTDTQYF.

This clonotype was seen only a few times. The CDR3 protein is CSARAPLRVGYETQYF. In nucleotides, the CDR3 is TGCAGTGCTAGAGCCCCCCTCAGGGTAGGGTATGAGACCCAGTACTTC. J is TRBJ2-5 and V is TRBV20-1; D possibly corresponds to TRBD1 (5 bases). The CDR3 has 16 amino acids. CDR1 and CDR2 (germline): DFQATT, SNEGSKA (reference sequence). V lost 1 base, J lost 5 bases, and 20 bases lay in between.

This clonotype was observed a few times. The rearrangement links TRBV29-1 to TRBJ1-1; D gene unclear. The CDR3 contains 14 residues. Germline V gene data show CDR1 as SQVTM and CDR2 as ANQGSEA. V lost 5 bases, J lost 3 bases, and 16 bases lay in between. The CDR3 DNA reads TGCAGCGTTTTAAGACTCCTCGGGGACACTGAAGCTTTCTTT. Its protein is CSVLRLLGDTEAFF.

The chain combines TRBV20-1 with TRBJ1-1; tentative D call: TRBD1 (6 bases). The CDR3 extends over 15 amino acids. The ends were cut back, 0 bases at V and 7 bases at J, with 18 bases in the middle. Germline CDR1 reads DFQATT; CDR2 reads SNEGSKA (reference sequence). The CDR3 here is CSARDRGARGHEAFF. The DNA for the CDR3 is TGCAGTGCTAGAGATAGGGGGGCGCGTGGTCATGAAGCTTTCTTT.

This clonotype was seen a few times. Here the CDR3 reads CASSPNRDTEAFF. The CDR3 DNA follows: TGTGCCAGCTCACCAAACAGGGACACTGAAGCTTTCTTT. The chain recombines TRBV18 with TRBJ1-1; TRBD1 might be the D (6 bases). CDR1 and CDR2 (germline): KGHSH, LQKENI. The CDR3 runs 13 residues. V lost 2 bases, J lost 3 bases, and 7 bases lay in between.

This clonotype was counted ten times or more. The chain joins TRBV6-5 to TRBJ2-3, with 7 bases that match TRBD2. The CDR3 has 17 amino acids. Germline values: CDR1 MNHEY, CDR2 SVGAGI. Trimming removed 6 bases from V and 0 bases from J; junction bases left unmatched: 12. The chain's CDR3 is CASSLNRLAASTDTQYF. In nucleotides, the CDR3 is TGTGCCAGCAGCCTAAACCGACTAGCAGCTAGCACAGATACGCAGTATTTT.

The rearrangement joins TRBV6-2 or TRBV6-3 to TRBJ2-5; D is ambiguous. Germline CDR1 and CDR2: MNHEY and SVGEGT. The CDR3 has 13 residues. The ends were cut back, 5 bases at V and 4 bases at J, with 11 bases in the middle. CDR3 bases: TGTGCCAGCAGTGGAGTGGGTACAGAGACCCAGTACTTC. It is translated as CASSGVGTETQYF.

This clonotype was detected only a few times. V gene TRBV5-1 combines with J gene TRBJ2-5; D might be TRBD2 (5 bases). Germline assignment: CDR1 SGHRS and CDR2 YFSETQ. There are 15 residues in the CDR3. Trimming shortened V by 4 bases and J by 2 bases, and 15 bases separated the two germline ends. The CDR3 nucleotides read TGCGCCAGCAGCCTCCAGGCGGGCAGACAAGAGACCCAGTACTTC. This gives the protein CASSLQAGRQETQYF.

The chain couples TRBV5-1 to TRBJ2-6; D is perhaps TRBD1 (6 bases). The CDR3 has 16 amino acids. Germline assignment: CDR1 SGHRS and CDR2 YFSETQ. V lost 4 bases and J 4 bases, leaving 15 bases between the germline ends. In DNA form, the CDR3 reads TGCGCCAGCAGCCTGACCAGGGGTTCCGGGGCCAACGTCCTGACTTTC. Translating gives CASSLTRGSGANVLTF. Full variable domain (outside the CDR3, taken from reference TRBV5-1 and TRBJ2-6): KAGVTQTPRYLIKTRGQQVTLSCSPISGHRSVSWYQQTPGQGLQFLFEYFSETQRNKGNFPGRFSGRQFSNSRSEMNVSTLELGDSALYLCASSLTRGSGANVLTFGAGSRLTVL.

This clonotype appeared a few times. The rearrangement uses TRBV25-1 and TRBJ1-4; TRBD1 agrees at 7 bases. Germline CDR1 and CDR2: MGHDK and SYGVNS. With V trimmed by 6 bases and J by 4 bases, 2 bases remained unmatched. The CDR3 is 13 residues long. The CDR3 bases are TGTGCCAGCAGGGGACAGCATAATGAAAAACTGTTTTTT. Translated: CASRGQHNEKLFF. The whole variable domain, filled in from reference TRBV25-1 and TRBJ1-4, reads EADIYQTPRYLVIGTGKKITLECSQTMGHDKMYWYQQDPGMELHLIHYSYGVNSTEKGDLSSESTVSRIRTEHFPLTLESARPSHTSQYLCASRGQHNEKLFFGSGTQLSVL.

The chain joins TRBV6-2 or TRBV6-3 to TRBJ2-1; 7 bases are a match to TRBD1. After removal of 6 bases from V and 3 bases from J, the junction contained 8 bases not matched to a gene. The CDR3 loop spans 15 amino acids. Per the germline V gene, CDR1 is MNHEY and CDR2 is SVGEGT. The CDR3 nucleotides read TGTGCCAGCAGGATTGACAGGGTCAGCTACAATGAGCAGTTCTTC. Translated, it gives CASRIDRVSYNEQFF.

This clonotype was counted only a few times. The chain combines TRBV5-1 with TRBJ2-7, with D possibly TRBD2 on 6 matching bases. The CDR3 length is 16 residues. Germline V gene lookup returns CDR1 SGHRS and CDR2 YFSETQ. V lost 4 bases to trimming and J lost 4 bases, with 21 bases between them. CDR3 loop: CASSPPGGIRGYEQYF. The CDR3 DNA follows: TGCGCCAGCAGCCCCCCTGGGGGGATTAGGGGTTACGAGCAGTACTTC.

In its sample, this clonotype was seen a few times. The rearrangement links TRBV5-1 to TRBJ2-1; TRBD1 matches at 7 bases. Germline V gives CDR1 SGHRS, CDR2 YFSETQ. The V and J ends lost 4 bases and 5 bases, in that order; junction bases with no gene match: 6. This CDR3 comprises 14 residues. Here the CDR3 reads CASSKGQIDNEQFF. The CDR3 DNA reads TGCGCCAGCAGCAAGGGACAGATCGACAATGAGCAGTTCTTC.

This clonotype has ten or more counts. The J gene is TRBJ2-7, the V gene TRBV7-2, with D uncertain. CDR1 is SGHTA and CDR2 is FQGNSA in the germline V gene. V lost 1 base and J lost 0, with 10 bases in between. The CDR3 sequence is 15 residues long. CDR3 amino acids: CASSLDPATSYEQYF. Here the CDR3 DNA reads TGTGCCAGCAGCTTAGATCCGGCCACCTCCTACGAGCAGTACTTC.

This clonotype was picked up a small number of times. The chain is built from TRBV3-1 and TRBJ2-7; perhaps TRBD1 as D (5 bases). CDR1 is LGHDT and CDR2 is YNNKEL in the germline V gene (reference sequence). CDR3 length: 12 amino acids. The V end lost 2 bases, the J end lost 4 bases, and 6 bases lay between the germline ends. CDR3 region: CASSQRQYEQYF. The CDR3 bases are TGTGCCAGCAGCCAACGACAGTACGAGCAGTACTTC.

This clonotype came up many times. The chain has TRBV29-1 and TRBJ1-1, with TRBD1 matching over 8 bases. Germline V lookup: CDR1 SQVTM, CDR2 ANQGSEA. The CDR3 has 13 residues. Germline trimming cut 7 bases from V and 2 bases from J; bases unmatched to any gene: 6. Here the CDR3 reads CSAGQGSNTEAFF. The CDR3 coding sequence is TGCAGCGCCGGACAGGGATCTAACACTGAAGCTTTCTTT. Looking up the rest from reference TRBV29-1 and TRBJ1-1 gives the full variable domain: SAVISQKPSRDICQRGTSLTIQCQVDSQVTMMFWYRQQPGQSLTLIATANQGSEATYESGFVIDKFPISRPNLTFSTLTVSNMSPEDSSIYLCSAGQGSNTEAFFGQGTRLTVV.

This clonotype turned up a few times. This chain connects TRBV7-2 to TRBJ1-6; D is unresolved. The CDR3 is 12 residues long. The V and J ends lost 2 bases and 14 bases respectively, with 10 bases between them. Per germline, CDR1 SGHTA and CDR2 FQGNSA. The CDR3: CASSLRERSLHF. The CDR3, as DNA: TGTGCCAGCAGCTTAAGGGAACGGTCCCTCCACTTT.